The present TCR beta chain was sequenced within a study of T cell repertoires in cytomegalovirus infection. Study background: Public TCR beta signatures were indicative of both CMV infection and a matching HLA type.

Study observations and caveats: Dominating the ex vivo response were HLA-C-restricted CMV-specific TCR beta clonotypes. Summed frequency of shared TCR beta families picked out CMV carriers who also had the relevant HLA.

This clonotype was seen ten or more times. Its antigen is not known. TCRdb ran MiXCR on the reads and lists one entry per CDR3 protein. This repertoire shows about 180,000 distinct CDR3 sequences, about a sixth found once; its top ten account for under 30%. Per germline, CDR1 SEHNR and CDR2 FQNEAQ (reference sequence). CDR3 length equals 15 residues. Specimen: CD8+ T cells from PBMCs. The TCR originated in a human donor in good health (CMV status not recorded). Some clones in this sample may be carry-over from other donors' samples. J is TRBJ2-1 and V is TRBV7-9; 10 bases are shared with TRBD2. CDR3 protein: CASRGSGGAYNEQFF. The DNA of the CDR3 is TGTGCAAGCCGGGGGAGCGGGGGGGCCTACAATGAGCAGTTCTTC.